The clone carrying this T cell receptor (beta chain) was counted between two and nine times. Antigen unknown. This specimen belongs to a study of T-cell reconstitution after alpha-beta-depleted transplantation in children. Points from the study as a whole: There were some patients whose high TCRbeta diversity at day 60 came from surviving recipient T cells and thymic progenitors. Several hundred expanded graft clones reportedly supplied alpha-beta T cells about two months after transplant. T cells produced anew were the main source of T-cell counts and diversity one year after transplant.

The germline V gene encodes CDR1 SGHRS and CDR2 YFSETQ. The V gene lost 0 bases and the J gene lost 8 bases, with 15 bases spanning the gap. The CDR3 consists of 15 residues. The TCRbeta library was prepared with unique molecular identifiers. MiXCR was run by TCRdb on the PCR reads, yielding one entry per CDR3 protein. The repertoire holds 440,000 or so distinct CDR3 sequences, with approximately 42% as singletons. This sequence joins TRBV5-1 and TRBJ2-1; D possibly corresponds to TRBD2 (6 bases). The sequence was collected from a girl under 10 years old with aplastic anemia, due to receive a stem cell transplant. Specimen: PBMCs, collected before TCRalphabeta/CD19-depleted stem cell transplant. The CDR3 loop is CASSLAGGLFYEQFF. CDR3 DNA sequence: TGCGCCAGCAGCTTGGCCGGGGGTCTTTTCTATGAGCAGTTCTTC.